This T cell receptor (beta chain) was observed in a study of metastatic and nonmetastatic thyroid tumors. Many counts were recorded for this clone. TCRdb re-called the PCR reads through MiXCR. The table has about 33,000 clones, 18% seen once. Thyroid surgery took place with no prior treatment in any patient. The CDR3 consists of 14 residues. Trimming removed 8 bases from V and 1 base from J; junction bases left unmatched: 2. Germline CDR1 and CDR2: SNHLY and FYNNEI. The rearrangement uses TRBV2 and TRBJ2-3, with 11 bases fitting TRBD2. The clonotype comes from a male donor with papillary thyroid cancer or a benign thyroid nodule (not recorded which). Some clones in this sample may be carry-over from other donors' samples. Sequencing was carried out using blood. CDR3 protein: CASVAGGRTDTQYF. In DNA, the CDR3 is TGTGCCAGCGTAGCGGGGGGGCGCACAGATACGCAGTATTTT. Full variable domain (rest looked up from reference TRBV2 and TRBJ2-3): EPEVTQTPSHQVTQMGQEVILRCVPISNHLYFYWYRQILGQKVEFLVSFYNNEISEKSEIFDDQFSVERPDGSNFTLKIRSTKLEDSAMYFCASVAGGRTDTQYFGPGTRLTVL.